This T cell receptor (beta chain) is drawn from a study of T cells in Graves' hyperthyroidism and ophthalmopathy (dated by TCRdb to about 2019). Looking at the study overall: Peripheral blood was sampled at the time of initial diagnosis, prior to any treatment. TCR V-J signatures able to tell the groups apart were searched for in a discovery cohort of around 95 patients, of whom 43 had Graves' ophthalmopathy and some 60 had stable Graves' hyperthyroidism. An independent validation cohort of 18 to 20 hyperthyroidism patients and roughly 16 patients who later progressed to ophthalmopathy tested prospective prediction of ophthalmopathy. The roughly 91 discovery patients were randomly divided into training and test sets at a 7:3 ratio. Thyroid tissue and blood T-cell repertoires from about 6 Graves' hyperthyroidism patients were also compared in the study. After blood sampling, hyperthyroidism patients were treated with methimazole at a starting dose of 30 mg daily, and ophthalmopathy patients were treated with high-dose intravenous methylprednisolone. The paper describes TCR Vbeta CDR3 sequencing of 120 to 150 peripheral blood samples, made up of some 42 ophthalmopathy patients, 70 to 75 hyperthyroidism patients and roughly 17 progressor patients. Study-level results and caveats: In validation, progression to ophthalmopathy was predicted by the model with more than 65% sensitivity and nearly 75% specificity, a median of approximately 6.5 months before onset. Sample size was not statistically predetermined, and blinding of investigators to group allocation was not performed. Most expanded thyroid clonotypes (frequency above 0.001) were also found in blood, which suggests that blood repertoires may mirror thyroid immune responses. A 13 V-J signature model separated ophthalmopathy from stable hyperthyroidism, with 87.88% sensitivity and approximately 81% specificity in cross-validation and 80%/75% in testing.

The CDR3 sequence holds 15 residues, the cysteine and phenylalanine included. The sequence is cut down to CDR3 DNA, 45 bases in frame from base 1. CDR1 SGHAT and CDR2 FQNNGV were looked up in the germline V gene. Trimming leaves V shorter by 4 bases and J shorter by 4 bases, with the junction holding 9 bases beyond the gene matches. The TCR beta CDR3 regions were amplified from the RNA transcripts. For the first round of RT-PCR on the TCR CDR3, the HTBI primer set was used together with the Qiagen OneStep RT-PCR kit. Libraries were constructed in a second round of multiplex PCR, after which size selection and purification were carried out. Sequencing of the libraries was done on an Illumina HiSeq2000 using paired-end 100 bp reads. Under the source paper's analysis protocol: SOAPnuke was used to process the raw data, with reads discarded if the reads contained adapters or uncalled bases, had a mean Phred below 15, or lacked an exact constant-primer or identifier match. High-quality paired reads were merged using COPE v1.2.5, and each unique nucleotide sequence was defined as a clonotype. MiTCR v1.1 was used to align clonotypes to the IMGT TRBV, TRBD and TRBJ reference segments. Only V-J combinations with frequency above 0.0001, covering about 99% of repertoires, were analysed. A TCS score was defined as the ratio of F50 (clonal expansion) to E x V (chaos), with BLOSUM62-based TCRdist applied between CDR3 peptides within each V-J. Welch's t-statistics and random forest reduced approximately 520 V-J features to 13, which were used in a naive Bayes classifier (R e1071). TCRdb ran its own pipeline on the public reads, namely fastp trimming at Q25 and MiXCR clone calling, and kept in-frame beta chains. Each entry merges the rows of one CDR3 protein and shows their most common DNA and genes. It is TCRdb's table, rather than the study itself, that gives the V and J calls and clone size. Within this sample are approximately 400,000 distinct CDR3 sequences, with approximately 15% of them counted one time only. Roughly 9.6% of the sample goes to the ten largest clones.

Of note for this clonotype: Which antigen it targets is not known. Base quality data are lacking; no much larger clone is found one base away.

Stable Graves' hyperthyroidism was defined as the absence of progression to ophthalmopathy over 18 months of follow-up. Hyperthyroidism patients were aged 18 to 65 years and newly diagnosed, with disease duration of less than 2 months. The study excluded patients with uncontrolled infections, other autoimmune diseases, pregnancy or lactation. Diagnoses were established on the basis of clinical symptoms, serum thyroxine and TRAb, thyroid ultrasound, and orbital computed tomography. PBMCs were separated from roughly 9.6 ml of fresh peripheral blood using Ficoll-Paque density gradient centrifugation. Total RNA was extracted using Trizol reagent, and RNA quality was assessed on an Agilent 2100 Bioanalyzer.

The sequencing sample was made of blood. The clonotype comes from a woman in her fifties or sixties with Graves' hyperthyroidism. This sequence uses TRBV11-2 and TRBJ2-7, and 8 junction bases match TRBD1. The nucleotide sequence reads as follows: TGTGCCAGCAGCTGGGGACAGGATACCGGTTACGAGCAGTACTTC. This yields the protein CASSWGQDTGYEQYF.